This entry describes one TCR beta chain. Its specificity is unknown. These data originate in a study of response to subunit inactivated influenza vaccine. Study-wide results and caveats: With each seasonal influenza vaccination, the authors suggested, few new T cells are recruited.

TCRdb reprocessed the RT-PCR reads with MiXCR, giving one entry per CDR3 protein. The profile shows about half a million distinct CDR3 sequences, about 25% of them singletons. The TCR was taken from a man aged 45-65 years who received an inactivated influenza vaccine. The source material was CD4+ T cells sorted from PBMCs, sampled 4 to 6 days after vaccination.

The CDR3 DNA reads TGTGCCAGCAGCCAACTCAGGGATGGCACTGAAGCTTTCTTT. Translation: CASSQLRDGTEAFF. The chain combines TRBV3-1 with TRBJ1-1; TRBD1 might be the D (5 bases). Between the trimmed V and J ends, which lost 2 bases and 4 bases, there was a span of 11 bases. This CDR3 is 14 amino acids long. Germline values: CDR1 LGHDT, CDR2 YNNKEL (reference sequence). Variable domain in full (rest from reference TRBV3-1 and TRBJ1-1): DTAVSQTPKYLVTQMGNDKSIKCEQNLGHDTMYWYKQDSKKFLKIMFSYNNKELIINETVPNRFSPKSPDKAHLNLHINSLELGDSAVYFCASSQLRDGTEAFFGQGTRLTVV.